The present TCR beta chain was sequenced within a study of T cell responses to AZD1222 COVID-19 vaccine (dated by TCRdb to the early 2020s). Regarding the research as a whole: A total of about 250 trial participants underwent TCR sequencing, of whom roughly 210 had received two doses of AZD1222 and roughly 26 had received two doses of the MenACWY control vaccine. Trial participants were enrolled by age into 18-55, 56-69 and 70-plus year subgroups, with around 150, 28 and 57 TCR-sequenced participants respectively.

Overall study outcomes, separate from this receptor: Spike-specific TCR breadth and depth rose significantly after two AZD1222 doses compared with day 0 and with MenACWY recipients. Conclusions about previously exposed vaccinees are limited, since just six or seven AZD1222 recipients were seropositive for SARS-CoV-2 at baseline. CD4 TCRs associated with the vaccine covered the entire spike protein, and the dominant responses were in regions 160-218 and 743-854. Most participants were white British and females outnumbered males, and the authors suggested that clonal diversity may have been underestimated. Because no day 14 peak-response samples were available, repertoires were characterized only after the peak T cell response. Epitopes outside the regions mutated in the B.1.351 and B.1.1.7 variants were reportedly recognized by nearly half of the unique spike-specific TCRs. The 56-69-year group was small, and its depth increase did not reach significance, likely because of low power.

V is trimmed back by 4 bases and J by 7 bases, and the junction contains 9 bases that no gene match accounts for. The CDR3 sequence holds 17 residues, the cysteine and phenylalanine included. Only the CDR3 portion is preserved as DNA: 51 bases, with reading frame beginning at the first base. CDR1 SGHNT and CDR2 YYREEE were looked up in the germline V gene (reference sequence). For this clone: Its recognized antigen is unknown. No base-level quality is on record; no much larger clone is a single base apart.

According to the study, the label for this sample's time point signals: baseline before first vaccination. In the paper's terms, the treatment or condition label means: meningococcal conjugate vaccine given as trial control. Vaccinee samples were obtained from the UK trials COV001 and COV002, which included a single-blind randomized controlled phase 2/3 trial of AZD1222 (ChAdOx1 nCoV-19) in healthy adults. For TCRbeta chain sequencing, PBMC samples from trial participants were taken at day 0 and at day 28 after the second dose. The CDR3 regions of human TCRbeta chains were subjected to immunosequencing. The source study handled its data this way. TCRs in the repertoires were compared against a reference library of SARS-CoV-2-specific TCRs that had been generated with the MIRA antigen-specificity platform. Breadth meant the fraction of unique TCRs that were SARS-CoV-2-associated, whereas depth meant the fraction of total T cells that were SARS-CoV-2-associated. Using the MIRA data, every spike-specific TCR was mapped to the spike region that the TCR reacted to and assigned to either a CD4 or a CD8 class. Log10-transformed breadth and depth values were compared by one-way ANOVA with Sidak's multiple comparisons tests. Held by TCRdb, this immuneACCESS table contains in-frame sequences only and omits some clones. Under half of the omission traces to an unresolved V gene where checked; the cause of the rest is unknown. V and J calls and clone size are copied from that table; D and trimming were computed from the DNA. This sample lists some 120,000 clones; around 90% were detected once. The top ten constitute nearly 4.5% of the sample.

The chain joins TRBV5-4 to TRBJ2-2; 14 bases in the middle match TRBD2. Sequencing was performed on peripheral blood, taken on day 0 of MenACWY control vaccination. This TCR was sampled from an adult in good health. CDR3 reads: CASSTPTSGGAFGELFF. The DNA reads TGTGCCAGCAGCACCCCGACTAGCGGGGGGGCCTTCGGGGAGCTGTTTTTT.